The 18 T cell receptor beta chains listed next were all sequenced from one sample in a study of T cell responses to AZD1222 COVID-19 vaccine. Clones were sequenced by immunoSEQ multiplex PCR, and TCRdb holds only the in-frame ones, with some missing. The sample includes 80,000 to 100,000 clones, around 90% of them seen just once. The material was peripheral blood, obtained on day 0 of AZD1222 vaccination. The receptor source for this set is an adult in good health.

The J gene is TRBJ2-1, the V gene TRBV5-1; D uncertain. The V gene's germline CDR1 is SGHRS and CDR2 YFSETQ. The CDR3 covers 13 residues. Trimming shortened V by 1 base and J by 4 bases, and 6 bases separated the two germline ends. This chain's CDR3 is CASSLTQYNEQFF. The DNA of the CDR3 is TGCGCCAGCAGCTTGACCCAGTACAATGAGCAGTTCTTC.

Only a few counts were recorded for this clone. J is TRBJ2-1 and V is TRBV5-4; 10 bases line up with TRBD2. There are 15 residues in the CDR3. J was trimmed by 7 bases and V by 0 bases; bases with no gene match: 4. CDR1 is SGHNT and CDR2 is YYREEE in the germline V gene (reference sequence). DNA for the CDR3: TGTGCCAGCAGCTTGGAGCGGGAGGGCCCAAATGAGCAGTTCTTC. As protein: CASSLEREGPNEQFF. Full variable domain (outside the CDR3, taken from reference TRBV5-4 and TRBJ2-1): ETGVTQSPTHLIKTRGQQVTLRCSSQSGHNTVSWYQQALGQGPQFIFQYYREEENGRGNFPPRFSGLQFPNYSSELNVNALELDDSALYLCASSLEREGPNEQFFGPGTRLTVL.

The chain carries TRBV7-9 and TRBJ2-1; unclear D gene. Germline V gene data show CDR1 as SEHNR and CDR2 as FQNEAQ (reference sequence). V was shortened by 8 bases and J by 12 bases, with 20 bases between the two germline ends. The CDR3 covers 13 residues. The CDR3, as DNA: TGTGCCAGCCCATTCCCTTCTTTAAAAGGGCAGTTCTTC. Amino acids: CASPFPSLKGQFF.

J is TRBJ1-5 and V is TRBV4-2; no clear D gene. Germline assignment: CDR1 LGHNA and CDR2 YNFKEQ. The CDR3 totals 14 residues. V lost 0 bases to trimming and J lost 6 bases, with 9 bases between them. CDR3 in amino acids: CASSQDLAGQPQHF. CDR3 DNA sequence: TGTGCCAGCAGCCAAGATTTAGCAGGTCAGCCCCAGCATTTT.

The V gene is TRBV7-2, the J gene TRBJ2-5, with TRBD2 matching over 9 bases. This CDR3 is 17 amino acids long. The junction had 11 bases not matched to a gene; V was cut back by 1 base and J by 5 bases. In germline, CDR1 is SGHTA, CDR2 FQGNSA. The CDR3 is CASSLDPAGGAGETQYF. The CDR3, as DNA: TGTGCCAGCAGCTTAGACCCAGCGGGAGGAGCCGGGGAGACCCAGTACTTC.

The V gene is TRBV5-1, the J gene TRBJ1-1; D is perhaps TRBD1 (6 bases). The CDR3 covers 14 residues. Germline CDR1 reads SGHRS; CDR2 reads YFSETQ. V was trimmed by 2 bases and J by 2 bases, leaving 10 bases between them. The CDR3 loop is CASSFGTLNTEAFF. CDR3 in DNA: TGCGCCAGCAGCTTCGGGACACTCAACACTGAAGCTTTCTTT.

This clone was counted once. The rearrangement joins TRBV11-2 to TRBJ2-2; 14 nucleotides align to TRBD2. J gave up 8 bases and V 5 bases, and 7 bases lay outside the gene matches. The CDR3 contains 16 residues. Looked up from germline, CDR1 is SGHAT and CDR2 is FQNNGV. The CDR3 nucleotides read TGTGCCAGCAGCCCGACGACTAGCGGGAGGGGGGGGGAGCTGTTTTTT. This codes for CASSPTTSGRGGELFF.

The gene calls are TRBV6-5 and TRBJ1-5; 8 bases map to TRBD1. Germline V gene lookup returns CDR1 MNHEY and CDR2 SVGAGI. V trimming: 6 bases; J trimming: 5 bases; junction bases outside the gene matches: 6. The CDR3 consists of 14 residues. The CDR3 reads CASRWTGTHQPQHF. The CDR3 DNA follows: TGTGCCAGCAGATGGACAGGGACCCATCAGCCCCAGCATTTT.

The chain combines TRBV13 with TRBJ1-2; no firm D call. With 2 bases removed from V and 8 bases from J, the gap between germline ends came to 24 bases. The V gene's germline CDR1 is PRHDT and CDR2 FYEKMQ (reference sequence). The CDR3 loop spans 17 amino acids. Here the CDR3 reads CASSLNPSSQEERGYTF. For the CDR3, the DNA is TGTGCCAGCAGCTTAAACCCGAGCTCGCAGGAGGAGCGGGGCTACACCTTC. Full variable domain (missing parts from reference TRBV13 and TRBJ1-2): AAGVIQSPRHLIKEKRETATLKCYPIPRHDTVYWYQQGPGQDPQFLISFYEKMQSDKGSIPDRFSAQQFSDYHSELNMSSLELGDSALYFCASSLNPSSQEERGYTFGSGTRLTVV.

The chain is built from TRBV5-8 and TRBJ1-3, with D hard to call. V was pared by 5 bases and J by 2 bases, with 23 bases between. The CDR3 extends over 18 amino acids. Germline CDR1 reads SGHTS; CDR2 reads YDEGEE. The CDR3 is CASSRSSNFLGTGNTIYF. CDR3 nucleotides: TGTGCCAGCAGTCGCTCCTCCAACTTTTTGGGGACTGGAAACACCATATATTTT.

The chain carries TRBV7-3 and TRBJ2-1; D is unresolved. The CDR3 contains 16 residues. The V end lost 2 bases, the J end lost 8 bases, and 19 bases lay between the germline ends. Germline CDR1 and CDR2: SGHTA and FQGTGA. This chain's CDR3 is CASSLSPARWVHEQFF. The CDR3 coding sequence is TGTGCCAGCAGCTTATCGCCGGCCCGATGGGTCCATGAGCAGTTCTTC.

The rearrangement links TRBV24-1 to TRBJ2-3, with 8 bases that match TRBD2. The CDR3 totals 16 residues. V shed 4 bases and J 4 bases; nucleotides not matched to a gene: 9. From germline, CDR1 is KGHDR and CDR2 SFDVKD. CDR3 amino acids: CATSDRTSTSPDTQYF. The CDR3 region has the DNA TGTGCCACCAGTGACCGGACTAGCACGAGCCCAGATACGCAGTATTTT.

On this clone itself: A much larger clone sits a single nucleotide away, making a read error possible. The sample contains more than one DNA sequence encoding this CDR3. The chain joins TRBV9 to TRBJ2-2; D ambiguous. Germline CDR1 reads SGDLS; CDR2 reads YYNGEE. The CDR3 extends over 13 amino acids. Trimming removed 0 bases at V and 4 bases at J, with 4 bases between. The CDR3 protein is CASSVGGTGELFF. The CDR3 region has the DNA TGTGCCAGCAGCGTAGGGGGCACCGGGGAGCTGTTTTTT. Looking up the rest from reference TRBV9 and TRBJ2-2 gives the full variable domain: DSGVTQTPKHLITATGQRVTLRCSPRSGDLSVYWYQQSLDQGLQFLIQYYNGEERAKGNILERFSAQQFPDLHSELNLSSLELGDSALYFCASSVGGTGELFFGEGSRLTVL.

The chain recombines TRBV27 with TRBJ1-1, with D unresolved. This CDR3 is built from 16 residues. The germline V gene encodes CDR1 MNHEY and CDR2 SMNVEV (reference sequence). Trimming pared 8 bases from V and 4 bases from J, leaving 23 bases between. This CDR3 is CASSRSWQALGTEAFF. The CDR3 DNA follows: TGTGCCAGCTCCCGTTCTTGGCAGGCCCTCGGCACTGAAGCTTTCTTT.

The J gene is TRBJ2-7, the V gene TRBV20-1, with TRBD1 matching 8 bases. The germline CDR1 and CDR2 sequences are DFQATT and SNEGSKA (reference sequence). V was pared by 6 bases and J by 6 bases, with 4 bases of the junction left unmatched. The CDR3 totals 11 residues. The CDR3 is CSAFGQGEQYF. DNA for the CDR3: TGCAGTGCCTTTGGACAGGGCGAGCAGTACTTC.

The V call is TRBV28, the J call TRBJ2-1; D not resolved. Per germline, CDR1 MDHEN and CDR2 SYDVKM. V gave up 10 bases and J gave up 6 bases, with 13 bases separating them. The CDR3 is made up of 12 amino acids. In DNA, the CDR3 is TGTGCCACCGACGGCCTCGGCAATGAGCAGTTCTTC. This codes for CATDGLGNEQFF.

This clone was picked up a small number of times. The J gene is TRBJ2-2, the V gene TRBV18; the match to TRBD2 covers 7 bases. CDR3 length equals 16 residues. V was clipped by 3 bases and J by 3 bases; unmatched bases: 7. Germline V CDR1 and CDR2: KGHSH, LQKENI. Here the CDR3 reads CASSPTAGVHTGELFF. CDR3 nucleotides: TGTGCCAGCTCACCTACCGCGGGAGTGCACACCGGGGAGCTGTTTTTT.

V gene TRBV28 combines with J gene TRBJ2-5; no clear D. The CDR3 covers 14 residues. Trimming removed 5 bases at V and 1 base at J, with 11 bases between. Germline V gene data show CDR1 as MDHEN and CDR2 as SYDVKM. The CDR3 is CASSPLYLQETQYF. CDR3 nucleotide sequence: TGTGCCAGCAGTCCCCTCTACCTCCAAGAGACCCAGTACTTC.